This T cell receptor (beta chain) stems from a study of blood T cell repertoires in COVID-19. Turning to the study itself: COVID-19 samples collected from the United States, Italy and Spain covered acute and convalescent phases. From T cells, B-cell-depleted T cells, or PBMCs came the material, which was cDNA or gDNA.

The CDR3 length is 13 residues. CDR1 and CDR2 (germline): GTSNPN, SVGIG (reference sequence). The germline V and J ends were trimmed by 1 base and 2 bases, with 9 bases remaining between them. Seattle enrolled patients during active infection and tracked them longitudinally. Here immunoSEQ multiplex PCR was the method, and the copy in TCRdb shows in-frame clones only, minus some. The sample shows about 68,000 clones, less than 95% of them seen only once. The sequence derives from a man aged 50 to 59 with COVID-19, enrolled during active disease. The J gene is TRBJ2-7, the V gene TRBV30, with D possibly TRBD1 on 5 matching bases. Sequencing was carried out using peripheral blood. Here the CDR3 DNA reads TGTGCCTGGAGTGAGGGGCTAGCCTACGAGCAGTACTTC. Its translation: CAWSEGLAYEQYF.